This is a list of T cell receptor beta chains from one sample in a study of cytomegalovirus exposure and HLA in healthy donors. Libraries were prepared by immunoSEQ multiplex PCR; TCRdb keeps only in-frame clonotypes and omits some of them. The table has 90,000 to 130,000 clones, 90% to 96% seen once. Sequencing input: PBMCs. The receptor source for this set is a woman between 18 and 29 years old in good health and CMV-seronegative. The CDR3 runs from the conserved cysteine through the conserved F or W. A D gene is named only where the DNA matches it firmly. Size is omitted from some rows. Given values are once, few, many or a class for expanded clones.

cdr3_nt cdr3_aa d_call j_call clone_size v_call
TGTGCCAGCAGCTTGGCAGGGGACAGGCCCTACAATGAGCAGTTCTTC CASSLAGDRPYNEQFF TRBD1 TRBJ2-1 . TRBV5-6
TGTGCCAGCAGCCAAGATTACCTGGGACAGGCTTACTTC CASSQDYLGQAYF TRBD1 TRBJ2-5 . TRBV14
TGTGCCAGTCGTGGGACTGCCTACTACGAGCAGTACTTC CASRGTAYYEQYF . TRBJ2-7 . TRBV25-1
TGTGCCAGCAGCTTAAGGACAGGGCATCTTACTGGGGCCAACGTCCTGACTTTC CASSLRTGHLTGANVLTF TRBD1 TRBJ2-6 . TRBV9
TGCGCCAGCAGCCCTCATAATTCACCCCTCCACTTT CASSPHNSPLHF . TRBJ1-6 . TRBV4-1
TGTGCCAGCAGCGTAGCGTCAGGGAATAATTCACCCCTCCACTTT CASSVASGNNSPLHF . TRBJ1-6 . TRBV9
TGTGCCAGCAGCTTGTTGATAGGGGGGGACTACTATGGCTACACCTTC CASSLLIGGDYYGYTF . TRBJ1-2 . TRBV7-9
TGTGCCACCAGCAGAAAACCCGCGAAAGTAACCTACGAGCAGTACTTC CATSRKPAKVTYEQYF . TRBJ2-7 . TRBV15
TGTGCCAGCTCCCCGGAACTAGCGGGGGGCTTCGGGGAGCAGTTCTTC CASSPELAGGFGEQFF TRBD2 TRBJ2-1 . TRBV18
TGTGCCTGGAGTGTAACAGGGGGCGGAAACACCATATATTTT CAWSVTGGGNTIYF TRBD1 TRBJ1-3 . TRBV30
TGCGCCAGCAGCTTGCTACAGGGCGAGAACACTGAAGCTTTCTTT CASSLLQGENTEAFF . TRBJ1-1 . TRBV5-1
TGCGCCAGCAGTAAGGCGGGCACAGATACGCAGTATTTT CASSKAGTDTQYF . TRBJ2-3 . TRBV4-3
TGTGCCAGCAGATATACAGGGGGGGTGGTGAACACTGAAGCTTTCTTT CASRYTGGVVNTEAFF TRBD1 TRBJ1-1 once TRBV28
TGTGCCAGTAGCGGGGTACGGGGTGATACGCAGTATTTT CASSGVRGDTQYF . TRBJ2-3 . TRBV19
TGTGCCAGCAGCCCCCACCGGGGGGAGCAGTTCTTC CASSPHRGEQFF . TRBJ2-1 . TRBV7-8
TGTGCCAGCAGCTTAGCGGGACAGGGGGCCTACGAGCAGTACTTC CASSLAGQGAYEQYF TRBD1 TRBJ2-7 . TRBV7-6
TGCGCCAGCAGCCAAGATTCGGGGACAGGCACAGATACGCAGTATTTT CASSQDSGTGTDTQYF TRBD1 TRBJ2-3 once TRBV4-3
TGTGCCAGCAGCTTGGAACAGGGAGGGACTAAATACGAGCAGTACTTC CASSLEQGGTKYEQYF . TRBJ2-7 . TRBV5-4
TGTGCCACCCCACAGGGTACCTCTGCAACTAATGAAAAACTGTTTTTT CATPQGTSATNEKLFF . TRBJ1-4 . TRBV5-3
TGTGCCAGCTCCGCCGGGGGATTAGAGACCCAGTACTTC CASSAGGLETQYF . TRBJ2-5 . TRBV6-1
TGCGCCAGCAGTGGCAGGGTTTACAATGAGCAGTTCTTC CASSGRVYNEQFF . TRBJ2-1 . TRBV4-1
TGTGCCAGCAGCTTAGCGAGAGCGGGGGGCACAGATACGCAGTATTTT CASSLARAGGTDTQYF TRBD2 TRBJ2-3 . TRBV11-1
TGTGCCAGCAGCGTAGAACAGAATAATTCACCCCTCCACTTT CASSVEQNNSPLHF . TRBJ1-6 . TRBV9
TGTGCCAGCAGCTTAAGCGTAGAAGAGACCCAGTACTTC CASSLSVEETQYF . TRBJ2-5 . TRBV7-3
TGTGCCAGCAGCCCCAACTGGGGGCAGGGTTCTGGGGCCAACGTCCTGACTTTC CASSPNWGQGSGANVLTF . TRBJ2-6 . TRBV11-2
TGTGCCATCAGTGAATACAGAGACGCAAACACCATATATTTT CAISEYRDANTIYF . TRBJ1-3 . TRBV10-3
TGTGCCAGCAGCTTAGGCCCGAGCGGAAGTGGCTACACCTTC CASSLGPSGSGYTF . TRBJ1-2 . TRBV7-3
TGTGCCAGTAGTATCTTCGCAGATACGCAGTATTTT CASSIFADTQYF . TRBJ2-3 . TRBV19
TGTGCCAGCAGCCAAGGACTAGGACAAGAGACCCAGTACTTC CASSQGLGQETQYF TRBD2 TRBJ2-5 . TRBV7-6
TGTGCCAGCAGCTTGGCAGGGGGCTCGAGTGGCTACACCTTC CASSLAGGSSGYTF TRBD1 TRBJ1-2 . TRBV13
TGTGCCAGCTCCATTTTGTCTATGGGAGATGAGCAGTTCTTC CASSILSMGDEQFF . TRBJ2-1 . TRBV18
TGCGCCAGCAGCTTGGTACGGGACAGGCGGTGCAATCAGCCCCAGCATTTT CASSLVRDRRCNQPQHF TRBD1 TRBJ1-5 . TRBV5-1
TGTGCCAGCAGTTTACGGCAGGGGGCATATGATACGCAGTATTTT CASSLRQGAYDTQYF TRBD1 TRBJ2-3 once TRBV28
TGTGCCAGCAGTTCGCAGGATAACTATGGCTACACCTTC CASSSQDNYGYTF . TRBJ1-2 . TRBV6-6
TGTGCCAGCAGCCCCCAACCAATGGAGGGACAGCCCCAGCATTTT CASSPQPMEGQPQHF . TRBJ1-5 . TRBV9
TGCGCCAGCAGCTTGGACTCCCTTAACTATGGCTACACCTTC CASSLDSLNYGYTF . TRBJ1-2 . TRBV5-1
TGCGCCAGCAGCACGGGGACAGTCCTTAACTATGGCTACACCTTC CASSTGTVLNYGYTF TRBD1 TRBJ1-2 once TRBV5-1
TGTGCCAGCAGCGTAGGATGGACAGGGGGCACTGAAGCTTTCTTT CASSVGWTGGTEAFF TRBD1 TRBJ1-1 . TRBV9
TGTGCCAGCAGCAACCGGGACAGCCCATCTTACGAGCAGTACTTC CASSNRDSPSYEQYF TRBD1 TRBJ2-7 . TRBV7-6
TGCAGCGTTGAAGATACAGGAGTCTATGGCTACACCTTC CSVEDTGVYGYTF . TRBJ1-2 . TRBV29-1
TGTGCCAGCAGCGCGACAGGGTCGGATTCACCCCTCCACTTT CASSATGSDSPLHF TRBD1 TRBJ1-6 . TRBV7-8
TGTGCCAGCAGTTACGTACGGGGGGCCAGCGAGCAGTACTTC CASSYVRGASEQYF . TRBJ2-7 . TRBV6-5
TGCAGCGTTGTACTAGCGGGGGGAACGAACACCGGGGAGCTGTTTTTT CSVVLAGGTNTGELFF TRBD2 TRBJ2-2 . TRBV29-1
TGTGCCAGCAGCTGGGGACAGGGGGATACCTACGAGCAGTACTTC CASSWGQGDTYEQYF TRBD1 TRBJ2-7 . TRBV5-6